One and the same sample provided the 7 T cell receptor beta chains below, sequenced in a study of cytomegalovirus exposure and HLA in healthy donors. It was with 60 Vbeta and 13 Jbeta primers that the PCR ran. Using immunoSEQ multiplex PCR, the repertoire was profiled, and TCRdb retains in-frame clones only, with some absent. The sample consists of fewer than 85,000 clones, 65% to 75% of them appearing once. The sequenced sample was PBMCs. The receptors were gathered from a man aged 40-50 years in good health and CMV-seropositive.

The genes are TRBV6-1 and TRBJ2-7; 9 nucleotides agree with TRBD2. Trimming cost V 3 bases and J 2 bases; bases outside gene matches: 5. The CDR3 spans 15 residues. Germline CDR1 MNHNS, CDR2 SASEGT. As DNA, the CDR3 is TGTGCCAGCAGTGAGACTAGCGGAAAGACCTACGAGCAGTACTTC. It is translated as CASSETSGKTYEQYF.

This chain links TRBV10-3 with TRBJ1-6, with 7 bases identical to TRBD1. The CDR3 contains 15 residues. CDR1 ENHRY and CDR2 SYGVKD come from the germline V gene. Trimming removed 7 bases from V and 5 bases from J; junction bases left unmatched: 8. CDR3: CAIKGDSFDNSPLHF. The DNA of the CDR3 is TGTGCCATCAAGGGGGACAGCTTTGATAATTCACCCCTCCACTTT.

The CDR3 loop reads CASTSGGSTDTQYF. The DNA for the CDR3 is TGTGCCAGCACCTCCGGGGGGAGCACAGATACGCAGTATTTT. The rearrangement joins TRBV5-6 to TRBJ2-3; 7 nucleotides line up with TRBD2. The trim removed 6 bases at V and 0 bases at J, leaving 4 bases unmatched. CDR1 is SGHDT and CDR2 is YYEEEE in the germline V gene. The CDR3 loop spans 14 amino acids.

Notes on this clone: Other DNA sequences in the sample encode the same CDR3. The chain employs TRBV2 and TRBJ1-3; maybe TRBD1 (6 bases). The CDR3 extends over 15 amino acids. Deletions cut 4 bases from V and 3 bases from J, with 13 bases between. Germline V gene sequence: CDR1 SNHLY, CDR2 FYNNEI. The DNA of the CDR3 is TGTGCCAGCAGTGTGGGGGGGCTAGGTGGAAACACCATATATTTT. It yields the protein CASSVGGLGGNTIYF.

The chain is built from TRBV11-2 and TRBJ1-1; D uncertain. Germline lookup yields CDR1 SGHAT and CDR2 FQNNGV. Trimming removed 4 bases at V and 6 bases at J, with 12 bases between. The CDR3 is made up of 13 amino acids. Here the CDR3 reads CASSSSYSSEAFF. The CDR3 DNA follows: TGTGCCAGCAGCTCCTCTTATTCCTCTGAAGCTTTCTTT.

This rearrangement joins TRBV27 to TRBJ2-7; D perhaps matches TRBD1 (5 bases). This CDR3 contains 14 residues. Germline CDR1 is MNHEY and CDR2 is SMNVEV (reference sequence). The germline V and J ends were trimmed by 3 bases and 2 bases, with 11 bases remaining between them. CDR3 sequence (DNA): TGTGCCAGCAGTTTGGCCAGGGCCGCCTACGAGCAGTACTTC. Protein sequence: CASSLARAAYEQYF.

The chain uses TRBV2 and TRBJ2-2; possibly TRBD2 for D (6 bases). The germline V gene encodes CDR1 SNHLY and CDR2 FYNNEI. The CDR3 has 15 amino acids. V lost 6 bases and J lost 7, with 18 bases in between. The CDR3 DNA follows: TGTGCCAGCAGCTCCCCCGGGAGATGGTTCGGGGAGCTGTTTTTT. Protein: CASSSPGRWFGELFF.